These T cell receptor beta chains were read from a single sample in a study of breast tumors, draining lymph nodes, adjacent tissues. Using its own MiXCR run on the multiplex PCR reads, TCRdb lists one record per CDR3 protein. The sample holds about 100,000 distinct CDR3 sequences, around 20% seen once. The specimen was axillary lymph node tissue. These receptors were obtained from a female donor with breast cancer. Some clones in this sample may be carry-over from other donors' samples. Each CDR3 is given with its conserved first and last residue. Fields, in order: V gene, clone size, D gene, J gene, CDR3 protein, CDR3 DNA. The D gene is left open where the match is weak. Rows may omit the clone size; those that give it use once, few, many or a size class.

TRBV9,many,.,TRBJ2-5,CASSPQDIETQYF,TGTGCCAGCAGCCCCCAAGATATCGAGACCCAGTACTTC
TRBV4-2,many,TRBD2,TRBJ2-1,CASSPGGEQFF,TGTGCCAGCAGCCCGGGGGGAGAGCAGTTCTTC
TRBV5-1,many,.,TRBJ2-7,CASSLLARTEGEQYF,TGCGCCAGCAGCTTGCTTGCGCGTACCGAGGGGGAGCAGTACTTC
TRBV5-4,many,.,TRBJ1-4,CASSLALGANEKLFF,TGTGCCAGCAGCTTGGCTTTGGGGGCTAATGAAAAACTGTTTTTT
TRBV3-1,few,.,TRBJ1-5,CASSQGGIQRGQPQHF,TGTGCCAGCAGCCAAGGAGGAATCCAGAGGGGTCAGCCCCAGCATTTT
TRBV10-3,many,TRBD1,TRBJ1-2,CAISAGQGARGYTF,TGTGCCATCAGCGCGGGACAGGGGGCGCGAGGCTACACCTTC
TRBV20-1,.,TRBD1,TRBJ2-1,CSAETGASSYNEQFF,TGCAGTGCTGAGACAGGGGCCTCCTCCTACAATGAGCAGTTCTTC
TRBV7-9,many,.,TRBJ2-6,CASSATVLTF,TGTGCCAGCAGCGCGACGGTCCTGACTTTC
TRBV9,many,TRBD2,TRBJ2-1,CASSVTPSGGPHSYNEQFF,TGTGCCAGCAGCGTTACCCCGAGCGGGGGACCTCACTCCTACAATGAGCAGTTCTTC
TRBV5-4,many,TRBD1,TRBJ2-1,CASSSYRGSNNEQFF,TGTGCCAGCAGCTCTTACAGGGGTTCCAACAATGAGCAGTTCTTC
TRBV4-2,many,TRBD2,TRBJ2-3,CASSQARTTSGFTDTQYF,TGTGCCAGCAGCCAAGCCAGGACGACTAGCGGGTTCACAGATACGCAGTATTTT
TRBV5-8,many,.,TRBJ1-2,CASSRTGGRAYYGYTF,TGTGCCAGCAGCCGAACCGGAGGCAGGGCCTACTATGGCTACACCTTC
TRBV5-6,.,.,TRBJ1-2,CASSGPGTNYGYTF,TGTGCCAGCAGTGGCCCGGGAACCAACTATGGCTACACCTTC
TRBV6-1,few,.,TRBJ1-2,CASSETGQALLYGYTF,TGTGCCAGCAGTGAAACCGGTCAAGCTCTCCTCTATGGCTACACCTTC
TRBV5-5,.,TRBD1,TRBJ1-4,CASSQGQVNEKLFF,TGTGCCAGCAGCCAAGGACAGGTTAATGAAAAACTGTTTTTT
TRBV20-1,many,.,TRBJ1-2,CSAEGVKGEGYTF,TGCAGTGCTGAAGGAGTCAAGGGGGAAGGCTACACCTTC
TRBV25-1,many,.,TRBJ2-2,CASSEAANTGELFF,TGTGCCAGCAGTGAAGCGGCGAACACCGGGGAGCTGTTTTTT
TRBV7-6,.,.,TRBJ2-5,CASSLDGETQYF,TGTGCCAGCAGCTTAGATGGGGAGACCCAGTACTTC
TRBV5-1,few,.,TRBJ2-4,CASSQRDSQNIQYF,TGCGCCAGCAGCCAGCGGGACAGTCAAAACATTCAGTACTTC
TRBV12-3/TRBV12-4,many,TRBD2,TRBJ2-1,CASTLREGIEQFF,TGTGCCAGCACTCTAAGGGAGGGAATTGAGCAGTTCTTC
TRBV24-1,few,.,TRBJ1-2,CATSEWPTNYGYTF,TGTGCCACCAGTGAGTGGCCGACTAACTATGGCTACACCTTC
TRBV5-6,many,TRBD1,TRBJ1-6,CASSPQGYNSPLHF,TGTGCCAGCAGCCCACAGGGGTATAATTCACCCCTCCACTTT